The clone carrying this T cell receptor beta chain was counted a single time. Its antigen is not identified. Other nucleotide sequences in the sample specify the same CDR3. Profiled with immunoSEQ multiplex PCR; TCRdb holds only in-frame clones, not every one. Among 2 million or so clones, roughly 94% were seen once, and the ten largest hold 0.1% to 0.15%. These data are taken from a study of shared clonotypes between healthy human individuals. In the study overall: Those who served as donors were two women and a few men between the ages of 18 and 49.

Participating donors were healthy, HIV-negative adults free of recent acute infections or vaccinations. Overall study results and limits: Researchers sampled blood only, noting tissue repertoires likely differ.

Deletions cut 0 bases from V and 1 base from J, with 10 bases between. This CDR3 spans 14 amino acids. Germline values: CDR1 GTSNPN, CDR2 SVGIG (reference sequence). The chain uses TRBV30 and TRBJ2-7; D could derive from TRBD1 or TRBD2 (7 bases each). This receptor was obtained from a man aged 18 to 29 in good health. Sequenced input: naive CD4+ T cells sorted from blood. Subset specified: CD45RA+ positively selected. The CDR3: CAWSVRGGSYEQYF. The DNA for the CDR3 is TGTGCCTGGAGTGTCAGGGGGGGGTCCTACGAGCAGTACTTC.